The 27 T cell receptor beta chains in this list originate from one sample, sequenced in a study of blood T cell repertoires in COVID-19. The method was immunoSEQ multiplex PCR; TCRdb's version includes in-frame clones alone and lacks a portion of them. The sample holds roughly 300,000 clones, roughly nine tenths seen once. The specimen sequenced was peripheral blood. These receptor sequences come from a woman aged 25 to 39 with COVID-19, enrolled during active disease.

V usage is TRBV2 and J usage is TRBJ2-3; 11 bases are shared with TRBD2. The J segment lost 2 bases and the V segment lost 9 bases, leaving 4 bases of the junction unmatched. CDR3 length: 14 amino acids. CDR1 and CDR2 (germline): SNHLY, FYNNEI. The CDR3 loop is CASLAGGATDTQYF. CDR3 DNA sequence: TGTGCCAGTTTAGCGGGGGGGGCCACAGATACGCAGTATTTT.

The genes are TRBV7-9 and TRBJ1-1; D gene uncertain. Trimming stripped 0 bases from V and 11 bases from J, with 10 bases between. CDR3 length: 12 amino acids. Germline assignment: CDR1 SEHNR and CDR2 FQNEAQ (reference sequence). CDR3 in amino acids: CASSLAAVDAFF. The CDR3 DNA reads TGTGCCAGCAGCTTAGCGGCCGTTGATGCTTTCTTT.

This rearrangement joins TRBV10-3 to TRBJ1-5; 10 nucleotides match TRBD1. The junction had 2 bases not matched to a gene; V was cut back by 2 bases and J by 7 bases. The CDR3 contains 14 residues. CDR1 ENHRY and CDR2 SYGVKD come from the germline V gene. The CDR3 reads CAISEGTGDQPQHF. For the CDR3, the DNA is TGTGCCATCAGTGAGGGGACAGGGGACCAGCCCCAGCATTTT.

The genes are TRBV2 and TRBJ1-5, with TRBD1 matching over 10 bases. The germline V gene has CDR1 SNHLY and CDR2 FYNNEI. The CDR3 has 15 residues. Losses at the gene ends were 7 bases for V and 6 bases for J; bases not matched to a gene: 9. The CDR3 DNA reads as TGTGCCAGCACGCCTGAAGGGACAGGGGTTCAGCCCCAGCATTTT. Translating it yields CASTPEGTGVQPQHF.

In this sample, this clone turned up once. The chain joins TRBV19 to TRBJ1-4, with 8 bases that match TRBD1. The germline gives CDR1 LNHDA, CDR2 SQIVND (reference sequence). This CDR3 is 15 amino acids long. With V trimmed by 8 bases and J by 8 bases, 13 bases remained unmatched. The CDR3 DNA sequence: TGTGCCAGTGGAGCGGTCGTACAGGGGGGGGAAAAACTGTTTTTT. This codes for CASGAVVQGGEKLFF.

The chain joins TRBV10-1 to TRBJ1-1, with D unresolved. V was trimmed by 4 bases and J by 5 bases, leaving 11 bases between them. The CDR3 spans 13 residues. CDR1 is WNHNN, CDR2 SYGVQD, per germline (reference sequence). CDR3 DNA: TGCGCCAGCAGTGCCCGGGAGAAGACTGAAGCTTTCTTT. Residues: CASSAREKTEAFF.

V and J are TRBV11-2 and TRBJ1-1; D may be TRBD1 (5 bases). Germline CDR1 SGHAT, CDR2 FQNNGV. This CDR3 is 14 amino acids long. Trimming took off 6 bases at V and 3 bases at J, with 14 bases between the two ends. The CDR3 DNA follows: TGTGCCAGCAGAGAAGCGGGGCCCGACACTGAAGCTTTCTTT. Protein product: CASREAGPDTEAFF.

J is TRBJ2-1 and V is TRBV19, with a weak D call TRBD2 (6 bases). The CDR3 totals 16 residues. The V gene's germline CDR1 is LNHDA and CDR2 SQIVND (reference sequence). V dropped 7 bases and J dropped 8 bases, with 24 bases sitting between them. CDR3 DNA: TGTGCCAGTAATCCCGGAGGGGCAGGGTTTGGCGATGAGCAGTTCTTC. Protein product: CASNPGGAGFGDEQFF.

The chain recombines TRBV11-2 with TRBJ2-7; D is possibly TRBD2 (5 bases). V dropped 6 bases and J dropped 1 base, with 7 bases sitting between them. CDR1 is SGHAT, CDR2 FQNNGV, per germline. The CDR3 spans 12 residues. The CDR3 loop reads CASRGSSYEQYF. The CDR3 DNA sequence: TGTGCCAGCAGGGGGAGTTCCTACGAGCAGTACTTC.

This sequence joins TRBV6-1 and TRBJ1-2; D is perhaps TRBD1 (5 bases). This CDR3 spans 14 amino acids. V lost 1 base, J lost 7 bases, and 13 bases lay in between. Germline V CDR1 and CDR2: MNHNS, SASEGT. The CDR3 nucleotides are TGTGCCAGCAGTGAAGATGTCAGGGTGGGTGGCTACACCTTC. The encoded protein is CASSEDVRVGGYTF.

The J gene is TRBJ2-1, the V gene TRBV10-3; 14 nucleotides line up with TRBD2. This CDR3 has 16 residues. Germline CDR1 ENHRY, CDR2 SYGVKD. V lost 8 bases, J lost 1 base, and 4 bases stayed unmatched. The CDR3: CAIGGTSGRSYNEQFF. CDR3 nucleotide sequence: TGTGCCATCGGAGGGACTAGCGGGAGATCCTACAATGAGCAGTTCTTC.

The chain has TRBV24-1 and TRBJ2-2; perhaps TRBD1 as D (6 bases). Trimming removed 4 bases from V and 0 bases from J, with 11 bases in between. Looked up from germline, CDR1 is KGHDR and CDR2 is SFDVKD. The CDR3 has 16 residues. CDR3 sequence: CATSDQTGANTGELFF. The CDR3 DNA sequence: TGTGCCACCAGTGACCAGACAGGAGCGAACACCGGGGAGCTGTTTTTT.

This clone occurred once. V usage is TRBV12-3 or TRBV12-4 and J usage is TRBJ1-2, with 10 bases matching TRBD1. The CDR3 sequence is 13 residues long. With V trimmed by 4 bases and J by 6 bases, 2 bases remained unmatched. The CDR3 DNA reads as TGTGCCAGCAGTTCGGACAGGGGGGATGGCTACACCTTC. As protein: CASSSDRGDGYTF.

The V and J genes are TRBV18 and TRBJ1-1; a possible D gene is TRBD1 (5 bases). There are 13 residues in the CDR3. The V end was cut by 4 bases, the J end by 4 bases, with 10 bases between. Germline V lookup: CDR1 KGHSH, CDR2 LQKENI. The CDR3 coding sequence is TGTGCCAGCTCACTTCAGGGAGGCACTGAAGCTTTCTTT. The encoded protein is CASSLQGGTEAFF.

This chain uses TRBV5-1 with TRBJ1-3, with 8 positions matching TRBD1. There are 14 residues in the CDR3. The germline gives CDR1 SGHRS, CDR2 YFSETQ. Trimming removed 4 bases from V and 4 bases from J; junction bases left unmatched: 4. The CDR3 DNA reads as TGCGCCAGCAGCGACGGGACAGGCGGAAACACCATATATTTT. This codes for CASSDGTGGNTIYF.

The genes are TRBV5-1 and TRBJ1-5; TRBD1 matches 12 bases. V was pared by 1 base and J by 4 bases, with 3 bases of the junction left unmatched. Germline CDR1 and CDR2: SGHRS and YFSETQ. This CDR3 has 16 amino acids. CDR3 region: CASSLRDRGLNQPQHF. In nucleotides, the CDR3 is TGCGCCAGCAGCTTGCGGGACAGGGGGCTAAATCAGCCCCAGCATTTT.

The table lists this clone with a few counts. The CDR3 is CASSGRVQGRKETQYF. The CDR3 nucleotides are TGCGCCAGCAGCGGAAGAGTACAGGGGAGAAAAGAGACCCAGTACTTC. V and J are TRBV5-1 and TRBJ2-5; 7 bases are shared with TRBD1. Germline lookup yields CDR1 SGHRS and CDR2 YFSETQ. The CDR3 contains 16 residues. V dropped 4 bases and J dropped 3; count of bases not matched to a gene: 12.

The chain combines TRBV29-1 with TRBJ2-7; 9 nucleotides match TRBD1. The CDR3 is 13 amino acids. V shed 4 bases and J 6 bases; nucleotides not matched to a gene: 7. CDR1 is SQVTM, CDR2 ANQGSEA, per germline. CDR3 DNA sequence: TGCAGCGTTGGGGCACAGGGGGCGGCCGAGCAGTACTTC. Amino acid sequence: CSVGAQGAAEQYF.

The rearrangement uses TRBV6-1 and TRBJ2-3; D possibly corresponds to TRBD1 (6 bases). V lost 3 bases to trimming and J lost 3 bases, with 13 bases between them. CDR1 and CDR2 (germline): MNHNS, SASEGT. This CDR3 has 15 amino acids. As DNA, the CDR3 is TGTGCCAGCAGTGACAGGGGTACGGTTACAGATACGCAGTATTTT. Its protein product is CASSDRGTVTDTQYF.

The chain is built from TRBV6-2 or TRBV6-3 and TRBJ1-1; TRBD1 matches at 7 bases. The CDR3 extends over 16 amino acids. The V gene's germline CDR1 is MNHEY and CDR2 SVGEGT. The V and J ends lost 2 bases and 9 bases, in that order; junction bases with no gene match: 15. The CDR3 protein is CASSYLRTGDNQQAFF. The CDR3 DNA is TGTGCCAGCAGTTACCTGCGGACAGGAGATAACCAGCAAGCTTTCTTT.

CDR3 DNA: TGCGCCAGCAGCCACTTCCGGGGACAGGGCGGCACCGGGGAGCTGTTTTTT. Protein sequence: CASSHFRGQGGTGELFF. This chain links TRBV4-1 with TRBJ2-2, with TRBD1 identical over 9 bases. The CDR3 consists of 17 residues. The V gene's germline CDR1 is MGHRA and CDR2 YSYEKL. V shed 3 bases, J shed 4 bases, and the junction held 9 bases outside the gene matches.

The chain employs TRBV5-6 and TRBJ2-7; unclear D gene. Looked up from germline, CDR1 is SGHDT and CDR2 is YYEEEE. This CDR3 has 12 amino acids. Trimming removed 4 bases from V and 6 bases from J, with 11 bases in between. The CDR3 DNA reads as TGTGCCAGCAGCACCGGGTTTCTCGAGCAGTACTTC. It translates to CASSTGFLEQYF.

This clone was observed a handful of times. The rearrangement links TRBV5-1 to TRBJ1-2; TRBD1 agrees at 7 bases. With 0 bases clipped from V and 5 bases from J, the junction kept 1 base outside the gene matches. The germline CDR1 and CDR2 sequences are SGHRS and YFSETQ. This CDR3 is 13 amino acids long. The CDR3: CASSLEGQYGYTF. CDR3 nucleotides: TGCGCCAGCAGCTTGGAGGGACAGTATGGCTACACCTTC.

V and J are TRBV6-6 and TRBJ1-3, with D hard to call. The CDR3 contains 15 residues. Trimming removed 4 bases from V and 0 bases from J, with 10 bases in between. CDR1 and CDR2 from the germline V gene are MNHNY and SVGAGI (reference sequence). This CDR3 reads CASSSPQFSGNTIYF. DNA of the CDR3: TGTGCCAGCAGTTCCCCCCAGTTCTCTGGAAACACCATATATTTT.

The rearrangement links TRBV4-1 to TRBJ1-1; D ambiguous. There are 13 residues in the CDR3. Trimming stripped 4 bases from V and 8 bases from J, with 14 bases between. Germline CDR1 MGHRA, CDR2 YSYEKL. The CDR3: CASSLPRGREAFF. CDR3 in DNA: TGCGCCAGCAGCCTTCCGCGCGGGAGAGAAGCTTTCTTT.

The chain joins TRBV28 to TRBJ2-7; TRBD2 aligns across 8 bases. V dropped 2 bases and J dropped 4; count of bases not matched to a gene: 4. This CDR3 has 14 amino acids. CDR1 and CDR2 from the germline V gene are MDHEN and SYDVKM. CDR3 nucleotide sequence: TGTGCCAGCAGTTTAAGCGGGGGACAATACGAGCAGTACGTC. This gives the protein CASSLSGGQYEQYV.

V is TRBV7-9 and J is TRBJ2-5, with D possibly matching TRBD1 (6 bases). The ends were cut back, 5 bases at V and 2 bases at J, with 18 bases in the middle. The CDR3 has 16 amino acids. The germline V gene has CDR1 SEHNR and CDR2 FQNEAQ (reference sequence). CDR3: CASSPRQGQKQETQYF. CDR3 DNA: TGTGCCAGCAGCCCCAGGCAGGGGCAGAAACAAGAGACCCAGTACTTC.